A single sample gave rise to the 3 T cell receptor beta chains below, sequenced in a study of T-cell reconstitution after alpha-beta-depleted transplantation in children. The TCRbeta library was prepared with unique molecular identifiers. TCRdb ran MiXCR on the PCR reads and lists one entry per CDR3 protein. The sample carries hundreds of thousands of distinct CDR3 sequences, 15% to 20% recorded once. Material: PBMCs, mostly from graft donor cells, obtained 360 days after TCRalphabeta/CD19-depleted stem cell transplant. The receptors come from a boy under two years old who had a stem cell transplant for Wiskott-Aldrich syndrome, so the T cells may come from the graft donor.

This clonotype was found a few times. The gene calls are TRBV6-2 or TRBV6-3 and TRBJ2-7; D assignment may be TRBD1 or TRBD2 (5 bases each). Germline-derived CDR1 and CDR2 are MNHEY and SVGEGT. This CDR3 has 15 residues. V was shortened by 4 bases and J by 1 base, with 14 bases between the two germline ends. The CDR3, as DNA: TGTGCCAGCAGTTCAGGGAATGGGGGTTCCTACGAGCAGTACTTC. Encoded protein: CASSSGNGGSYEQYF.

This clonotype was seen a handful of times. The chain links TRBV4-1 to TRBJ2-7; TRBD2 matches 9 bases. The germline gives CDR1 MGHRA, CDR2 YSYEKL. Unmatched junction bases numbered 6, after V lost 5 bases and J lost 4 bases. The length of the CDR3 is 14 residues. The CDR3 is CASSVSSGMYEQYF. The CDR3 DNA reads TGCGCCAGCAGCGTCTCTAGCGGGATGTACGAGCAGTACTTC.

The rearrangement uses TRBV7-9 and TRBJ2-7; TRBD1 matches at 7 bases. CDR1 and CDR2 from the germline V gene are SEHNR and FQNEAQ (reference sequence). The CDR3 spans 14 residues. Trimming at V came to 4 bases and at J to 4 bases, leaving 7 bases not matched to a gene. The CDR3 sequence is CASSSSTGLYEQYF. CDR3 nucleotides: TGTGCCAGCAGCTCCTCGACAGGGCTGTACGAGCAGTACTTC.